This T cell receptor (beta chain) was captured in a study of Ad26.COV2.S vaccination and SARS-CoV-2 variants. Across the study: The donor belonged to the COV1001 Ad26.COV2.S trial arm. In the study, Ad26.COV2.S was injected intramuscularly once, or twice 56 days apart.

Points on this clone: Its antigen is not known.

The protocol was immunoSEQ multiplex PCR, while the TCRdb copy is restricted to in-frame clones and leaves out a portion. The sample lists about 440,000 clones, approximately 88% seen once, with roughly 13% in the top ten. Germline V gene lookup returns CDR1 MNHEY and CDR2 SVGEGT. The CDR3 consists of 15 residues. V shed 5 bases and J 1 base; nucleotides not matched to a gene: 5. Study-wide findings and caveats: Placebo recipients and vaccine recipients were similar in non-spike TCR breadth.

Treatment denoted: some 19 received Ad26.COV2.S at low or high dose, single or two shots; about 5 received placebo; per-sample allocation not given. It was on day 63 after the first vaccine or placebo injection that samples were taken. The vaccine antigen was prefusion-stabilized Wuhan SARS-CoV-2 spike. The genes are TRBV6-2 or TRBV6-3 and TRBJ1-1; TRBD1 matches 9 bases. The clonotype comes from a person aged 18 to 59 who received the Ad26.COV2.S COVID-19 vaccine or a placebo. The source was peripheral blood, collected in a trial of Ad26.COV2.S vaccine versus placebo. CDR3 protein: CASSRGQGSNTEAFF. The CDR3 nucleotides are TGTGCCAGCAGTAGAGGACAGGGGTCGAACACTGAAGCTTTCTTT.